The 17 T cell receptor beta chains reported below all come from one sample, sequenced in a study of CD8 T cells in ankylosing spondylitis. General observations from the study: About 8 highly homologous variants made up a TCR beta motif, and this motif appeared characteristic of ankylosing spondylitis blood.

Each CDR3 protein is one row after TCRdb ran MiXCR on the 5' RACE reads. The sample carries 350,000 to 550,000 distinct CDR3 sequences, around 26% recorded once. The antigens these receptors bind are not known. The sequencing input was blood, either unsorted or a sorted T cell fraction (not recorded which). The receptors shown here come from a male donor with ankylosing spondylitis.

This chain joins TRBV20-1 and TRBJ2-2; D is ambiguous. Deletions cut 2 bases from V and 2 bases from J, with 6 bases between. Germline V gene sequence: CDR1 DFQATT, CDR2 SNEGSKA (reference sequence). The CDR3 length is 13 residues. The CDR3 region is CSARRPNTGELFF. In DNA, the CDR3 is TGCAGTGCTAGAAGACCAAACACCGGGGAGCTGTTTTTT.

The chain links TRBV7-8 to TRBJ2-3; D not certain. V was pared by 6 bases and J by 5 bases, with 15 bases between. CDR1 and CDR2 from the germline V gene are SGHVS and FQNEAQ. This CDR3 has 14 amino acids. CDR3 amino acids: CASRTPGAEDTQYF. The DNA of the CDR3 is TGTGCCAGCAGAACCCCGGGCGCGGAAGATACGCAGTATTTT.

The chain recombines TRBV15 with TRBJ2-1; D call uncertain. The CDR3 length is 14 residues. Germline V lookup: CDR1 LNHNV, CDR2 YYDKDF (reference sequence). The V and J ends lost 9 bases and 9 bases respectively, with 21 bases between them. CDR3 in amino acids: CATWGGYAKGEQFF. The CDR3, as DNA: TGTGCCACGTGGGGTGGCTACGCTAAGGGTGAGCAGTTCTTC.

The chain recombines TRBV6-1 with TRBJ2-5; 7 nucleotides match TRBD2. The CDR3 covers 14 residues. In germline, CDR1 is MNHNS, CDR2 SASEGT. The CDR3, as DNA: TGTGCTACGGGGGGAGCGGGACGACGGGAGACCCAGTACTTC. Amino acid sequence: CATGGAGRRETQYF.

This clonotype was observed a handful of times. The chain links TRBV2 to TRBJ2-7; D gene uncertain. The CDR3 has 12 residues. The V gene's germline CDR1 is SNHLY and CDR2 FYNNEI. V shed 7 bases and J shed 1 base, with 8 bases lying between them. The CDR3 here is CASMGRSYEQYF. The DNA for the CDR3 is TGTGCCAGCATGGGTAGGTCCTACGAGCAGTACTTC.

This sequence joins TRBV20-1 and TRBJ2-3; D remains ambiguous. The CDR3 runs 13 residues. V shed 6 bases and J shed 6 bases, with 16 bases lying between them. From germline, CDR1 is DFQATT and CDR2 SNEGSKA (reference sequence). CDR3 region: CSAYSPGMDTQYF. The CDR3 nucleotides are TGCAGTGCATATTCCCCGGGTATGGATACGCAGTATTTT.

V gene TRBV20-1 combines with J gene TRBJ1-5; the D gene is possibly TRBD1 (5 bases). The germline gives CDR1 DFQATT, CDR2 SNEGSKA (reference sequence). V lost 0 bases and J lost 5, with 20 bases in between. The CDR3 length is 17 residues. CDR3 loop: CSAREIPIDRLDQPQHF. In DNA form, the CDR3 reads TGCAGTGCTAGAGAGATTCCCATCGACAGATTAGATCAGCCCCAGCATTTT.

The chain carries TRBV19 and TRBJ2-2; 10 bases are shared with TRBD1. The CDR3 totals 14 residues. V lost 8 bases to trimming and J lost 5 bases; unmatched junction nucleotides: 5. The germline V gene encodes CDR1 LNHDA and CDR2 SQIVND (reference sequence). The CDR3 DNA sequence: TGTGCCAGTCGGCGGGACAGGGGAACCGGGGAGCTGTTTTTT. This encodes CASRRDRGTGELFF.

The chain couples TRBV10-2 to TRBJ1-4, with 9 bases that match TRBD1. Germline V gene lookup returns CDR1 WSHSY and CDR2 SAAADI. V lost 6 bases to trimming and J lost 2 bases; unmatched junction nucleotides: 1. This CDR3 is built from 14 residues. As DNA, the CDR3 is TGCGCCAGCAGCGGACAGGGGACTAATGAAAAACTGTTTTTT. This sequence encodes CASSGQGTNEKLFF.

This clonotype was recorded a few times. The chain links TRBV20-1 to TRBJ2-4, with 7 bases fitting TRBD2. J gave up 3 bases and V 5 bases, and 13 bases lay outside the gene matches. Per germline, CDR1 DFQATT and CDR2 SNEGSKA (reference sequence). This CDR3 has 16 amino acids. CDR3 in amino acids: CSAPPVRELIKNIQYF. CDR3 sequence (DNA): TGCAGTGCTCCCCCGGTGCGGGAGTTGATCAAAAACATTCAGTACTTC.

The chain uses TRBV19 and TRBJ2-4; D is possibly TRBD2 (5 bases). Germline lookup yields CDR1 LNHDA and CDR2 SQIVND (reference sequence). Trimming took 7 bases from V and 6 from J, leaving 13 bases between them. There are 13 residues in the CDR3. Here the CDR3 reads CASTPGLGNIQYF. CDR3 DNA sequence: TGTGCCAGTACCCCGGGATTAGGAAACATTCAGTACTTC.

The chain couples TRBV3-1 to TRBJ2-3; D not resolved. This CDR3 is 13 amino acids long. Trimming shortened V by 0 bases and J by 4 bases, and 5 bases separated the two germline ends. The germline CDR1 and CDR2 sequences are LGHDT and YNNKEL (reference sequence). The CDR3 here is CASSQDRPDTQYF. The CDR3 DNA follows: TGTGCCAGCAGCCAAGATCGCCCAGATACGCAGTATTTT.

V usage is TRBV20-1 and J usage is TRBJ2-1; D not resolved. Trimming cost V 3 bases and J 0 bases, with 3 bases left between them. From germline, CDR1 is DFQATT and CDR2 SNEGSKA (reference sequence). The CDR3 spans 12 residues. The CDR3 loop is CSASPSYNEQFF. As DNA, the CDR3 is TGCAGTGCTAGCCCCTCCTACAATGAGCAGTTCTTC.

The V gene is TRBV24-1, the J gene TRBJ2-3; D gene ambiguous. The germline V gene encodes CDR1 KGHDR and CDR2 SFDVKD. V lost 3 bases and J lost 5, with 11 bases in between. The CDR3 is 14 amino acids. CDR3 sequence: CATSDTGRQDTQYF. The CDR3 DNA reads TGTGCCACCAGTGATACTGGACGGCAAGATACGCAGTATTTT.

V is TRBV20-1 and J is TRBJ2-5; 12 bases line up with TRBD2. Trimming at V came to 6 bases and at J to 5 bases, leaving 7 bases not matched to a gene. The CDR3 runs to 14 residues. The germline CDR1 and CDR2 sequences are DFQATT and SNEGSKA (reference sequence). The DNA of the CDR3 is TGCAGTGCCGGCCCTAGCGGGAGGGGGGAGACCCAGTACTTC. It yields the protein CSAGPSGRGETQYF.

This clonotype was detected only once. This sequence joins TRBV5-1 and TRBJ1-4; D gene ambiguous. The germline CDR1 and CDR2 sequences are SGHRS and YFSETQ. This CDR3 region has 16 residues. The germline V and J ends were trimmed by 0 bases and 5 bases, with 14 bases remaining between them. CDR3 sequence: CASSLAGNLINEKLFF. CDR3 DNA sequence: TGCGCCAGCAGCTTGGCGGGAAACCTCATCAATGAAAAACTGTTTTTT.

The V gene is TRBV6-1, the J gene TRBJ2-1; D ambiguous. V dropped 3 bases and J dropped 0 bases, with 12 bases sitting between them. Germline CDR1 reads MNHNS; CDR2 reads SASEGT. The CDR3 covers 16 residues. The CDR3 region has the DNA TGTGCCAGCAGTGAGTCGGAGTATGGCTCCTACAATGAGCAGTTCTTC. Amino acid sequence: CASSESEYGSYNEQFF.